The 5 T cell receptor beta chains presented below share a single source sample, sequenced in a study of blood T cell repertoires in COVID-19. TCRdb keeps only in-frame clones here, not all; method: immunoSEQ multiplex PCR. The data hold hundreds of thousands of clones, with about 88% observed a single time. The source material was peripheral blood. All receptors come from a woman between 40 and 50 years old who had recovered from COVID-19.

V gene TRBV27 combines with J gene TRBJ1-5, with D perhaps matching TRBD1 (5 bases). The V gene lost 4 bases and the J gene lost 5 bases, with 15 bases spanning the gap. Germline values: CDR1 MNHEY, CDR2 SMNVEV (reference sequence). This CDR3 spans 15 amino acids. The CDR3 DNA reads as TGTGCCAGCAGTTCCCGCGCTATCAGGGATCAGCCCCAGCATTTT. Its translation is CASSSRAIRDQPQHF.

This clone has only one observation. This chain links TRBV5-4 with TRBJ1-4, with D perhaps TRBD1 (5 bases). V lost 3 bases, J lost 5 bases, and 11 bases lay in between. Looked up from germline, CDR1 is SGHNT and CDR2 is YYREEE (reference sequence). The CDR3 consists of 14 residues. CDR3 sequence: CASSYQGGNEKLFF. CDR3 coding DNA: TGTGCCAGCAGCTATCAGGGTGGGAATGAAAAACTGTTTTTT. Full variable domain (rest looked up from reference TRBV5-4 and TRBJ1-4): ETGVTQSPTHLIKTRGQQVTLRCSSQSGHNTVSWYQQALGQGPQFIFQYYREEENGRGNFPPRFSGLQFPNYSSELNVNALELDDSALYLCASSYQGGNEKLFFGSGTQLSVL.

V gene TRBV19 combines with J gene TRBJ2-1, with TRBD2 matching 7 bases. There are 15 residues in the CDR3. Unmatched junction bases numbered 17, after V lost 10 bases and J lost 8 bases. The V gene's germline CDR1 is LNHDA and CDR2 SQIVND (reference sequence). CDR3 DNA: TGTGCCACCAGTAGTGGGGGGGGAGTGCGGGATGAGCAGTTCTTC. Translating it yields CATSSGGGVRDEQFF.

The chain links TRBV7-2 to TRBJ2-1; no clear D. Germline V gives CDR1 SGHTA, CDR2 FQGNSA. V was pared by 2 bases and J by 6 bases, with 8 bases between. The CDR3 covers 13 residues. The CDR3 is CASSLSGLNEQFF. The CDR3 DNA reads TGTGCCAGCAGCTTATCGGGTCTCAATGAGCAGTTCTTC.

The rearrangement joins TRBV7-8 to TRBJ1-6; D unresolved. The ends were cut back, 0 bases at V and 5 bases at J, with 11 bases in the middle. Germline V gene data show CDR1 as SGHVS and CDR2 as FQNEAQ. The CDR3 spans 16 residues. This CDR3 is CASSLAGGPNNSPLHF. CDR3 in DNA: TGTGCCAGCAGCTTAGCCGGAGGGCCGAATAATTCACCCCTCCACTTT.